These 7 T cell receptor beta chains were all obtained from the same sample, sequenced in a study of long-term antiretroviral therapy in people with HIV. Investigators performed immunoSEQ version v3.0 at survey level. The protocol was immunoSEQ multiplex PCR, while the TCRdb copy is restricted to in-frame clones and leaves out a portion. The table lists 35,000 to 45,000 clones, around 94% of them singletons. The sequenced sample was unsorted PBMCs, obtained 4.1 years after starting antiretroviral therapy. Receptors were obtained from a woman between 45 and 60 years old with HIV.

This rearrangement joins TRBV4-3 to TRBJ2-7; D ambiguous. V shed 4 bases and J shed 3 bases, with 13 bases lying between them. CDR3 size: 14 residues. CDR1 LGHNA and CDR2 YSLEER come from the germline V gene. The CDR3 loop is CASSRDRAGYEQYF. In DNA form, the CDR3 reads TGCGCCAGCAGCCGAGATAGGGCCGGCTACGAGCAGTACTTC.

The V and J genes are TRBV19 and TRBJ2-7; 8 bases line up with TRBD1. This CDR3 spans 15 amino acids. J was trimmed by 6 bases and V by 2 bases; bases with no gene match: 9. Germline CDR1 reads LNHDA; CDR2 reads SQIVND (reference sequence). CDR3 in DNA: TGTGCCAGTAGTATATTTGGGCAGGGGGCAGGCGAGCAGTACTTC. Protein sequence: CASSIFGQGAGEQYF.

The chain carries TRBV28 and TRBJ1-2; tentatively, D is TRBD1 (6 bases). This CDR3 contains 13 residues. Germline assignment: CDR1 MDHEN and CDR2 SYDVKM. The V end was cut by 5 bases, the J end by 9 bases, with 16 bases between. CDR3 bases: TGTGCCAGCAGTCTTCGACAGGCCCTAAGCTACACCTTC. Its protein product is CASSLRQALSYTF.

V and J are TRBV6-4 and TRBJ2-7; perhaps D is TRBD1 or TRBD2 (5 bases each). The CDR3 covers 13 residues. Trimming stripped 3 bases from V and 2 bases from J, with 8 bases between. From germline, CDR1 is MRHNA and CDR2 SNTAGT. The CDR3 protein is CASSEGETYEQYF. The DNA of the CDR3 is TGTGCCAGCAGTGAGGGGGAAACCTACGAGCAGTACTTC.

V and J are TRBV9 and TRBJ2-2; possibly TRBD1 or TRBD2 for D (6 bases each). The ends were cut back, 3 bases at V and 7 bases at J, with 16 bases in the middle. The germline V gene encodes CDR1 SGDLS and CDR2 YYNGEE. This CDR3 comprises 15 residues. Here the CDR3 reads CASSARGAGNGELFF. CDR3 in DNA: TGTGCCAGCAGCGCGAGGGGGGCAGGGAACGGGGAGCTGTTTTTT.

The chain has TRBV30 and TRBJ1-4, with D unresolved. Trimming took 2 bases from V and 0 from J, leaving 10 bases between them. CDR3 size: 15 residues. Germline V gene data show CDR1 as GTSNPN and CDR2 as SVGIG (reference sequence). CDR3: CAWSRKVATNEKLFF. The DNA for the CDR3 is TGTGCCTGGAGTCGGAAGGTTGCAACTAATGAAAAACTGTTTTTT.

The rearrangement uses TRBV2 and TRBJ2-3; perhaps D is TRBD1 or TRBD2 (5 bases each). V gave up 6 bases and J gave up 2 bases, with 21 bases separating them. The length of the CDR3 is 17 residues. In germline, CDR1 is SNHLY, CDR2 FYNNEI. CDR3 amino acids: CASSAGTDNAFTDTQYF. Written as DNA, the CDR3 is TGTGCCAGCAGCGCGGGCACGGACAACGCATTCACAGATACGCAGTATTTT. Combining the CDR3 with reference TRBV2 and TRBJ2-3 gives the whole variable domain EPEVTQTPSHQVTQMGQEVILRCVPISNHLYFYWYRQILGQKVEFLVSFYNNEISEKSEIFDDQFSVERPDGSNFTLKIRSTKLEDSAMYFCASSAGTDNAFTDTQYFGPGTRLTVL.